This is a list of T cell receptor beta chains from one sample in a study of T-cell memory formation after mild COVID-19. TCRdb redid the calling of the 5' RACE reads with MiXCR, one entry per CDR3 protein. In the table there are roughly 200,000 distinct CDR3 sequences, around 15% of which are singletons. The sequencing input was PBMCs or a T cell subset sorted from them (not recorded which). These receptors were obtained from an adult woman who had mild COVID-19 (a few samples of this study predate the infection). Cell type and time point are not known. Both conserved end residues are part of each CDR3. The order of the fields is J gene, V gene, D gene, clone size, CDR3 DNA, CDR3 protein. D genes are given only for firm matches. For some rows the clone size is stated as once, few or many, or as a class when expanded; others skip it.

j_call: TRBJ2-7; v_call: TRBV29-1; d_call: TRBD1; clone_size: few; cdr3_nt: TGCAGCGTTGAAGAGGGACAGGGGCGTTACGAGCAGTACTTC; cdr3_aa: CSVEEGQGRYEQYF
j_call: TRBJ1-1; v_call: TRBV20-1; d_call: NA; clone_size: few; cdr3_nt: TGCAGTGCTGGAGGGAGGATGGATACTGAAGCTTTCTTT; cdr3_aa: CSAGGRMDTEAFF
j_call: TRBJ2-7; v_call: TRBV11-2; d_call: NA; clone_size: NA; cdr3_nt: TGTGCCAGCAGCGACCCCGGGACTGGGTCCTCCTACGAGCAGTACTTC; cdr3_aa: CASSDPGTGSSYEQYF
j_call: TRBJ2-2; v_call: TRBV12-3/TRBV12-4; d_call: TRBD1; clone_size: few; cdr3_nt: TGTGCCAGCAGTTTACAGGGGGCAATGGGGACCGGGGAGCTGTTTTTT; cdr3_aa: CASSLQGAMGTGELFF
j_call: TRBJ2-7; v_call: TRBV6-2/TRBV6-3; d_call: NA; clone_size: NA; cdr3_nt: TGTGCCAGCAGAATGACAGGCGACACCTACGAGCAGTACTTC; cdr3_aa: CASRMTGDTYEQYF
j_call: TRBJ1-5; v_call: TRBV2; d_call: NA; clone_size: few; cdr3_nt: TGTGCCAGCAGTGTCTGGGGGCCCCAGCATTTT; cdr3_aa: CASSVWGPQHF
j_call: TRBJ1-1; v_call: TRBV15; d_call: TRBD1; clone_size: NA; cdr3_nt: TGTGCCACCACCCTGGACAGGGCGAACACTGAAGCTTTCTTT; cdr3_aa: CATTLDRANTEAFF
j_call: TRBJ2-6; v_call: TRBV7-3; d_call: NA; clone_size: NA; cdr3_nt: TGTGCCAGCAGCCTAGACGGAACCGGGTCCAACGTCCTGACTTTC; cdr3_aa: CASSLDGTGSNVLTF
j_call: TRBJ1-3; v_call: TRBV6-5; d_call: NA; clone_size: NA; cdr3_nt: TGTGCCAGCAGTAGCGGGGGACACACCATATATTTT; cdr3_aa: CASSSGGHTIYF
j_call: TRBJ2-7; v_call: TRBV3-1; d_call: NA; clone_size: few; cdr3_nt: TGTGCCAGCAGCCAAGTCCCAGAGACCTACGAGCAGTACTTC; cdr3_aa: CASSQVPETYEQYF
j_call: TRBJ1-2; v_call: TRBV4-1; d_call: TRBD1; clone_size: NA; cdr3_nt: TGCGCCAGCAGCCAAGATCCCACAGGGGCCGGCTACACCTTC; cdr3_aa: CASSQDPTGAGYTF
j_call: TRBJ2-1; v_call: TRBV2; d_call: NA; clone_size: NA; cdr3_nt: TGTGCCAGCAGTGCGGCGCATGAGCAGTTCTTC; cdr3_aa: CASSAAHEQFF
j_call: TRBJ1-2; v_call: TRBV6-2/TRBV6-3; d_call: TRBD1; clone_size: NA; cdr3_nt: TGTGCCAGCAGTAAGCCCCCGACAGGGAGCTATGGCTACACCTTC; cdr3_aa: CASSKPPTGSYGYTF
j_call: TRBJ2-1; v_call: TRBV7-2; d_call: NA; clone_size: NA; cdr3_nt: TGTGCCAGCAGCTTAGTGAACCCCGGTCCTAACAATGAGCAGTTCTTC; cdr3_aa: CASSLVNPGPNNEQFF
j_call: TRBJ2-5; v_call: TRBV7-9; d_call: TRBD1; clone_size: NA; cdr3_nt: TGTGCCAGCAGCAGCGACAGGGAATCGGAGACCCAGTACTTC; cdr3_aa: CASSSDRESETQYF
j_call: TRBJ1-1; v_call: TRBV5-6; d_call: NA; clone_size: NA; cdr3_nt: TGTGCCAGCAGCCCCCGGTGGGCCCCAGCGAACACTGAAGCTTTCTTT; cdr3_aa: CASSPRWAPANTEAFF
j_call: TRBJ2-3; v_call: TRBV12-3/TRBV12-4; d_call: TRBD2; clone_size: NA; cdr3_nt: TGTGCCAGCAGTTCCGAGGGCCGCGGGGGGGATACGCAGTATTTT; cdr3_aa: CASSSEGRGGDTQYF
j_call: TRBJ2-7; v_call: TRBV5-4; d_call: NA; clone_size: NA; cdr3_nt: TGTGCCAGCAGCTGGGGGAAGGGCTCCTACGAGCAGTACTTC; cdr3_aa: CASSWGKGSYEQYF
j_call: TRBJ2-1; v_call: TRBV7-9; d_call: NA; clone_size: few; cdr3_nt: TGTGCCAGCAGCTTAGGACCGCGGGTTGGGCAGTTCTTC; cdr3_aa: CASSLGPRVGQFF
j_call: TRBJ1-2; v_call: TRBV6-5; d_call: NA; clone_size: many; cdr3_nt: TGTGCCAGCAGTAAACGGGACGGCTATGGCTACACCTTC; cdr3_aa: CASSKRDGYGYTF
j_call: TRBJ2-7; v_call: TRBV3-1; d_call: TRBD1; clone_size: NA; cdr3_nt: TGTGCCAGCAGCCAAGATCTTGGGACAGGGTCCTACGAGCAGTACTTC; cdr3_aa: CASSQDLGTGSYEQYF
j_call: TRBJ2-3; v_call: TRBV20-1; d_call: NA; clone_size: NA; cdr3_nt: TGCAGTGCTAGTAAGAGGAAGGGGGGCGTCGGTACGCAGTATTTT; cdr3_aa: CSASKRKGGVGTQYF
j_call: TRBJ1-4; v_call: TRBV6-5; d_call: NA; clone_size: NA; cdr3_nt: TGTGCCAGCAGCCCGGGGACCACAACTAATGAAAAACTGTTTTTT; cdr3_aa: CASSPGTTTNEKLFF